These T cell receptor beta chains were read from a single sample in a study of T cell responses to AZD1222 COVID-19 vaccine. Profiling relied on immunoSEQ multiplex PCR, and the TCRdb table lists in-frame clones only, not all of them. The data contain more than 75,000 clones, under 95% of them singletons. The sample consisted of peripheral blood, taken 28 days after the second AZD1222 dose. All receptors derive from an adult who received the AZD1222 COVID-19 vaccine. Both conserved end residues are trimmed from each CDR3. The D gene is left open where the match is weak.

j_call | d_call | v_call | cdr3_aa
TRBJ2-5 | TRBD2 | TRBV3-1/TRBV3-2 | ASSLDGGGRWETQY
TRBJ2-1 | TRBD2 | TRBV5-1 | ASSLFGSGSSSYNEQF
TRBJ1-4 | NA | TRBV19 | ASSIRQTNEKLF
TRBJ1-5 | NA | TRBV19 | ASSTQPENQPQH
TRBJ1-1 | NA | TRBV29-1 | SVEGVGAEAF
TRBJ1-2 | TRBD1 | TRBV3-1/TRBV3-2 | ASSQVGTGQGGYT
TRBJ1-2 | NA | TRBV5-1 | ASRIRGDYGYT
TRBJ1-3 | NA | TRBV28 | ASSLTGGISGNTIY
TRBJ1-5 | TRBD1 | TRBV28 | ASSQSTGGQPQH
TRBJ2-1 | NA | TRBV5-1 | ASSPGTNPYNEQF
TRBJ2-1 | TRBD2 | TRBV4-1 | ASSQEGREANEQF
TRBJ2-3 | NA | TRBV25-1 | ASSESGRTDTQY
TRBJ2-3 | TRBD2 | TRBV29-1 | SAGGGRVDTQY
TRBJ1-5 | NA | TRBV30 | AWSRPSGAGQPQH
TRBJ2-1 | NA | TRBV9 | ASSVAPIRGNEQF
TRBJ2-7 | NA | TRBV3-1/TRBV3-2 | ASSQDGTPYEQY
TRBJ2-3 | TRBD2 | TRBV7-9 | ASSLAASGRTDTQY
TRBJ2-7 | TRBD1 | TRBV7-2 | ASSLGQGDNEQY
TRBJ2-1 | NA | TRBV7-9 | ASYEGNEQF
TRBJ2-6 | TRBD1 | TRBV2 | ASRGTGYPGANVLT
TRBJ2-1 | NA | TRBV7-9 | ASSLGPRYNEQF
TRBJ1-1 | NA | TRBV28 | ASSKGWNTEAF
TRBJ1-2 | TRBD1 | TRBV18 | ASSNAGQPYGYT
TRBJ2-7 | TRBD2 | TRBV11-1 | ASSLTSGTLYEQY
TRBJ1-1 | NA | TRBV6-1 | ASSETGQNTEAF
TRBJ2-7 | NA | TRBV10-1 | ASSDRSYEQY
TRBJ2-7 | TRBD2 | TRBV5-1 | ASGLAGSSYEQY
TRBJ1-5 | NA | TRBV19 | ASSRRTAPNGNQPQH
TRBJ2-6 | NA | TRBV15 | ATGEFSGANVLT
TRBJ2-1 | NA | TRBV6-1 | ASSEEGDEQF
TRBJ2-7 | TRBD2 | TRBV3-1/TRBV3-2 | ASSLGGSDEQY
TRBJ2-3 | NA | TRBV7-2 | ASSPGAAGDTQY
TRBJ1-5 | TRBD1 | TRBV7-2 | ASSLRQGGQPQH